These T cell receptor beta chains were read from a single sample in a study of technical replicates of blood from a handful of donors. Generated by immunoSEQ multiplex PCR, the TCRdb table keeps only in-frame clones and is missing some. Counted here are under 100,000 clones, approximately 94% occurring once; the ten biggest clones make up 0.25%. Specimen: T cells isolated from PBMCs. The receptors were sampled from a human donor in good health. The CDR3 runs from the conserved cysteine through the conserved F or W. Fields, in order: D gene, V gene, J gene, clone size, CDR3 DNA, CDR3 protein. The D gene is left open where the match is weak. A clone size is listed for some rows: how often the clone was seen (once, few, many), or a class if it is expanded.

NA	TRBV28	TRBJ2-7	NA	TGTGCCAGCAGTATAACAGTCTACGAGCAGTACTTC	CASSITVYEQYF
TRBD1	TRBV29-1	TRBJ2-5	few	TGCAGCGTCGCTGGGACAGGCCAAGAGACCCAGTACTTC	CSVAGTGQETQYF
TRBD2	TRBV4-2	TRBJ2-7	NA	TGTGCCAGCAGCCAGGGGCGGGAGCCATACGAGCAGTACTTC	CASSQGREPYEQYF
TRBD2	TRBV4-1	TRBJ2-6	NA	TGCGCCAGCAGCCAAGATTTCGGCAGGGAGCGGGAGGGCCGTTCTGGGGCCAACGTCCTGACTTTC	CASSQDFGREREGRSGANVLTF
TRBD1	TRBV10-3	TRBJ1-5	NA	TGTGCCATCAGTGATACAGGGGGCGGCAATCAGCCCCAGCATTTT	CAISDTGGGNQPQHF
NA	TRBV7-8	TRBJ1-5	NA	TGTGCCAGCAGCTTAGTCGACAGTAGCAATCAGCCCCAGCATTTT	CASSLVDSSNQPQHF
TRBD1	TRBV27	TRBJ2-5	NA	TGTGCCAGCAGTTTCTACAGGGGGCGGGGGACCCAGTACTTC	CASSFYRGRGTQYF
TRBD2	TRBV5-1	TRBJ2-5	NA	TGCGCCAGCGGCCTCGGGACTAGCGACCTAGAGACCCAGTACTTC	CASGLGTSDLETQYF
TRBD2	TRBV6-5	TRBJ2-1	NA	TGTGCCAGCAGACTAGCGGGAGGTGGGAATGAGCAGTTCTTC	CASRLAGGGNEQFF
TRBD1	TRBV6-5	TRBJ1-4	NA	TGTGCCAGCAGTTACGCGAGAGACAGGGGTGAAAAACTGTTTTTT	CASSYARDRGEKLFF
TRBD1	TRBV28	TRBJ2-7	NA	TGTGCCAGCAGTTCCTACAGGGGAGAAGCCTACGAGCAGTACTTC	CASSSYRGEAYEQYF
NA	TRBV28	TRBJ2-7	NA	TGTGCCAGCAGTTTAGCGACTATTATCTACGAGCAGTACTTC	CASSLATIIYEQYF
NA	TRBV10-3	TRBJ2-3	NA	TGTGCCACCGCGCCAGCGGTCCTTCTCACAGATACGCAGTATTTT	CATAPAVLLTDTQYF
TRBD1	TRBV6-1	TRBJ1-5	NA	TGTGCCAGCGGGACAGGGGGCTCGGGCAATCAGCCCCAGCATTTT	CASGTGGSGNQPQHF
TRBD1	TRBV30	TRBJ2-3	once	TGTGCCTGGAAACAGGGGCCTAGCACAGATACGCAGTATTTT	CAWKQGPSTDTQYF
NA	TRBV4-2	TRBJ2-5	NA	TGTGCCAGCAGCCAAGATAGTTGGAGCGGAATTTATTTAGAGACCCAGTACTTC	CASSQDSWSGIYLETQYF
TRBD2	TRBV7-6	TRBJ2-1	NA	TGTGCCAGCAGCTTAGCGGGAGGACTAGCTATCCATGAGCAGTTCTTC	CASSLAGGLAIHEQFF
NA	TRBV9	TRBJ2-5	NA	TGTGCCAGCAGCCCAGACGGTACAGTCCAAGAGACCCAGTACTTC	CASSPDGTVQETQYF
TRBD1	TRBV5-6	TRBJ1-3	NA	TGTGCCAGCAGCTTGGTGGAGGGGGCCAGAAACACCATATATTTT	CASSLVEGARNTIYF
NA	TRBV27	TRBJ1-2	NA	TGTGCCAGCAGTGTGGCAGGTTATGGCTACACCTTC	CASSVAGYGYTF
NA	TRBV4-1	TRBJ2-3	NA	TGCGCCAGCAGCCAAGAACTCTGGAGCCGCGCAACAGATACGCAGTATTTT	CASSQELWSRATDTQYF
TRBD2	TRBV2	TRBJ2-1	NA	TGTGCCAGCAAGTTCCGGGTCCCGGGACTAGCGGGAGGGGAGCAGTTCTTC	CASKFRVPGLAGGEQFF
TRBD1	TRBV7-3	TRBJ2-7	NA	TGTGCCAGCAGCTTCTACTCCGGGACAGCCTACGAGCAGTACTTC	CASSFYSGTAYEQYF
NA	TRBV28	TRBJ1-5	NA	TGTGCCAGCAGTTTATTGGTATTTCTGGGGGCCAGGCTAGCGGATCAGCCCCAGCATTTT	CASSLLVFLGARLADQPQHF
NA	TRBV2	TRBJ2-7	NA	TGTGCCAGCAGTGAGGGCAGGTACGAGCAGTACTTC	CASSEGRYEQYF
NA	TRBV9	TRBJ1-1	once	TGTGCCAGCAGCGACCCGACGTCTGGGAGCGACCCTGAAGCTTTCTTT	CASSDPTSGSDPEAFF
NA	TRBV10-1	TRBJ2-3	NA	TGCGCCAGCAGTGAGACAGGGACCGTAAACCCCACAGATACGCAGTATTTT	CASSETGTVNPTDTQYF
TRBD2	TRBV28	TRBJ2-7	NA	TGTGCCAGCAGTTTAAATAGTCCTAGCGGGAGCTCCTACGAGCAGTACTTC	CASSLNSPSGSSYEQYF
NA	TRBV28	TRBJ2-1	NA	TGTGCCAGCACCCCCGAGGTGGGGACAAACTACAATGAGCAGTTCTTC	CASTPEVGTNYNEQFF
TRBD1	TRBV28	TRBJ2-5	NA	TGTGCCAGCAGTTACCTCGAGGACAGGTATCAAGAGACCCAGTACTTC	CASSYLEDRYQETQYF
NA	TRBV20-1	TRBJ2-3	NA	TGCAGTGCTAGAGACTCGGTGCTTCAGTATTTT	CSARDSVLQYF
TRBD2	TRBV18	TRBJ2-7	NA	TGTGCCAGCTCACAAGCGGGAGGGACCTACGAGCAGTACTTC	CASSQAGGTYEQYF
TRBD2	TRBV4-2	TRBJ2-1	NA	TGTGCCAGCACGGGGGGGTTAACTTACTCCTACAATGAGCAGTTCTTC	CASTGGLTYSYNEQFF
NA	TRBV6-4	TRBJ2-2	NA	TGTGCCAGCAGTGACTCCGGGGACTTTACCGGGGAGCTGTTTTTT	CASSDSGDFTGELFF
NA	TRBV2	TRBJ1-5	NA	TGTGCCAGCAGTAGACAGTCCTCAAGCCAGCCCCAGCATTTT	CASSRQSSSQPQHF
NA	TRBV9	TRBJ1-2	NA	TGTGCCAGCAGCGGAGACACGTATGGCTACACCTTC	CASSGDTYGYTF
NA	TRBV27	TRBJ2-1	NA	TGTGCCAGCAGTTTATTCCGGGACTCGAGCTCCTACAATGAGCAGTTCTTC	CASSLFRDSSSYNEQFF
NA	TRBV29-1	TRBJ2-1	once	TGCAGCGTTGAAAGCCAGACTTACAATGAGCAGTTCTTC	CSVESQTYNEQFF
TRBD2	TRBV14	TRBJ2-1	NA	TGTGCCAGCAGCCAAGTCGTTAGCGGGAGATTGGAGCAGTTCTTC	CASSQVVSGRLEQFF
TRBD2	TRBV19	TRBJ2-3	NA	TGTGCCAGTAGTATCACTAGCGGATACACAGATACGCAGTATTTT	CASSITSGYTDTQYF
NA	TRBV2	TRBJ1-1	NA	TGTGCCAGCATTAGGACAGAGTACACTGAAGCTTTCTTT	CASIRTEYTEAFF
TRBD2	TRBV10-3	TRBJ2-7	NA	TGTGCCATCAGTGAGTCGATGATGGGACTAGCGGACCACTACGAGCAGTACTTC	CAISESMMGLADHYEQYF
TRBD1	TRBV7-9	TRBJ2-2	NA	TGTGCCAGCAGCCCGGGGACAGGCCGAGGGGAGCTGTTTTTT	CASSPGTGRGELFF
NA	TRBV19	TRBJ1-2	once	TGTGCCAGTAGTATTGGCCCAGTCTATGGCTACACCTTC	CASSIGPVYGYTF
NA	TRBV29-1	TRBJ2-7	NA	TGCAGCGTTGCCTTTGATGGCCATGGGCTATCAGGAAACCACTACGAGCAGTACTTC	CSVAFDGHGLSGNHYEQYF
NA	TRBV7-9	TRBJ1-3	NA	TGTGCCAGCAGCTTAGGCCCCAGGGCGACTGGAAACACCATATATTTT	CASSLGPRATGNTIYF
NA	TRBV28	TRBJ2-7	NA	TGTGCCAGCAGTAGAACAGGGAACAGTCCCTACTCCTACGAGCAGTACTTC	CASSRTGNSPYSYEQYF
TRBD1	TRBV28	TRBJ1-1	NA	TGTGCCAGCAGCGAAGGGACAGGGAACACTGAAGCTTTCTTT	CASSEGTGNTEAFF
TRBD1	TRBV5-6	TRBJ2-7	NA	TGTGCCAGCAGTTTGGGGACAGGGGACTCCTACGAGCAGTACTTC	CASSLGTGDSYEQYF
TRBD2	TRBV19	TRBJ2-1	once	TGTGCCAGTAGTCCACTCGGGACTAGCACCAATGAGCAGTTCTTC	CASSPLGTSTNEQFF
NA	TRBV30	TRBJ2-3	NA	TGTGCCTGGAAACTTTCCTCAGATACGCAGTATTTT	CAWKLSSDTQYF
NA	TRBV15	TRBJ1-1	NA	TGTGCCACCAGCATGCCCGGGACACTGAACACTGAAGCTTTCTTT	CATSMPGTLNTEAFF
TRBD1	TRBV9	TRBJ2-6	NA	TGTGCCAGCAGCGTTGGGACAGCGGCCTCTGGGGCCAACGTCCTGACTTTC	CASSVGTAASGANVLTF
TRBD2	TRBV15	TRBJ2-3	NA	TGTGCCACCAGCAAAGGGACTAGCGGACTCACAGATACGCAGTATTTT	CATSKGTSGLTDTQYF
NA	TRBV7-9	TRBJ2-7	NA	TGTGCCAGCAGCTCAACCTACGAGCAGTACTTC	CASSSTYEQYF
TRBD2	TRBV27	TRBJ2-7	NA	TGTGCCAGCAGATCTGGTTCGGGGGGGCTGCGCGAGCAGTACTTC	CASRSGSGGLREQYF
NA	TRBV5-1	TRBJ1-3	NA	TGCGCCAGCAGCTTGGGGCAGGCCTCTGGAAACACCATATATTTT	CASSLGQASGNTIYF